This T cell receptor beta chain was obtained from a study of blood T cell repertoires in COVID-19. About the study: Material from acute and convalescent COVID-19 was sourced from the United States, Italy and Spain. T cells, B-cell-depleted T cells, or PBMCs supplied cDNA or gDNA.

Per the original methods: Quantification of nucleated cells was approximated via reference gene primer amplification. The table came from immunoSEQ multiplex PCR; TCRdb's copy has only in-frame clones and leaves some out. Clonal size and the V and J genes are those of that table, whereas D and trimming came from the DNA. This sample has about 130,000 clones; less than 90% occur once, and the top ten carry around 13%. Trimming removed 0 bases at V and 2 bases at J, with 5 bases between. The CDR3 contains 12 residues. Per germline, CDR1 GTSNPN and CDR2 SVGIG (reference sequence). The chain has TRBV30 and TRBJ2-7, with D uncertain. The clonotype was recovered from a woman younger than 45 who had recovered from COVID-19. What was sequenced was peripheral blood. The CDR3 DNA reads TGTGCCTGGAGTGTAGCAACCTACGAGCAGTACTTC. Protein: CAWSVATYEQYF.